This is a list of T cell receptor beta chains from one sample in a study of blood T cell repertoires in COVID-19. Assay used: immunoSEQ multiplex PCR; TCRdb lists only in-frame clones, some missing. Of about 100,000 clones detected, roughly 87% appear once; the ten largest clones hold less than 8.5%. The source material was peripheral blood. The receptors originated from a man aged 25 to 40 in a cohort sampled during active COVID-19. Both conserved end residues are part of each CDR3. D genes are given only for firm matches. Where a row states a size, it is once, few, many or the class of an expanded clone; other rows omit it.

v_call	d_call	clone_size	j_call	cdr3_nt	cdr3_aa
TRBV7-6	.	.	TRBJ2-2	TGTGCCAGCAGCTTAGGGTTCGGTACCGGGGAGCTGTTTTTT	CASSLGFGTGELFF
TRBV30	TRBD2	.	TRBJ2-7	TGTGCCTTGATGCGGGGGTACGAGCAGTACTTC	CALMRGYEQYF
TRBV7-9	.	.	TRBJ2-3	TGTGCCAGCACCCTGGGGAGGGGGACAGATACGCAGTATTTT	CASTLGRGTDTQYF
TRBV14	TRBD2	.	TRBJ2-7	TGTGCCAGCAGCCACATCATGGGAGGGGCGGACGAGCAGTACTTC	CASSHIMGGADEQYF
TRBV7-2	.	.	TRBJ2-3	TGTGCCAGCAGCTTAAGCCGCAACACAGATACGCAGTATTTT	CASSLSRNTDTQYF
TRBV30	TRBD1	once	TRBJ2-7	TGTGCCTGGAAGGGACAGGACCTTAGCTCCTACGAGCAGTACTTC	CAWKGQDLSSYEQYF
TRBV6-5	.	.	TRBJ1-5	TGTGCCAGCACCCTGAGACATAATAGTAATCAGCCCCAGCATTTT	CASTLRHNSNQPQHF
TRBV28	TRBD2	.	TRBJ2-4	TGTGCCAGCAGTTCCTCTTTCAGGTTGCGGGAGAACATTCAGTACTTC	CASSSSFRLRENIQYF
TRBV5-1	.	.	TRBJ1-4	TGCGCCAGCAGCTTGGGGACTGCCGCGGGGGAACTGTTTTTT	CASSLGTAAGELFF
TRBV11-2	.	.	TRBJ2-1	TGTGCCAGCAGCTTAAGCGTTAGCTCCTACAATGAGCAGTTCTTC	CASSLSVSSYNEQFF
TRBV30	.	.	TRBJ1-2	TGTGCCTGGAGTGGCCGAACCGGGACTGCCTATGGCTACACCTTC	CAWSGRTGTAYGYTF
TRBV5-4	TRBD1	.	TRBJ2-5	TGTGCCAGCAGCTTGGCGGGACAGAGTAAAGAGACCCAGTACTTC	CASSLAGQSKETQYF
TRBV5-1	.	.	TRBJ2-7	TGCGCCAGCAGCTCGGACAGCACCTACGAGCAGTACTTC	CASSSDSTYEQYF
TRBV12-3/TRBV12-4	.	.	TRBJ1-2	TGTGCCAGCAGGGGGCCTTCTACTGGCTACACCTTC	CASRGPSTGYTF
TRBV5-5	.	.	TRBJ2-7	TGTGCCAGCAGATGGGACTCCGCCACCTACGAGCAGTACTTC	CASRWDSATYEQYF
TRBV9	.	.	TRBJ2-3	TGTGCCAGCAGCGTAGGCGGCCGCGGGGCAGATACGCAGTATTTT	CASSVGGRGADTQYF